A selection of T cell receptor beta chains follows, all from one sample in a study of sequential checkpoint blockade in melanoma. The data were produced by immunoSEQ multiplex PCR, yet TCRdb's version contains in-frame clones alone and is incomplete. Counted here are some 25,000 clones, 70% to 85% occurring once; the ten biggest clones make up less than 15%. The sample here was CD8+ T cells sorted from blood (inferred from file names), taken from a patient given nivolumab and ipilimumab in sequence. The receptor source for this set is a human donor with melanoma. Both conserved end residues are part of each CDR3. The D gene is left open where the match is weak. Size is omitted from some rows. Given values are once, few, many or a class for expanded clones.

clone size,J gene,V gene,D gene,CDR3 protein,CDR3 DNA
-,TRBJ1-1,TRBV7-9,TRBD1,CASSLVSQGAEAFF,TGTGCCAGCAGCTTAGTGTCGCAGGGGGCTGAAGCTTTCTTT
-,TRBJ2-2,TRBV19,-,CASSISSGNTGELFF,TGTGCCAGTAGTATTAGCTCGGGGAACACCGGGGAGCTGTTTTTT
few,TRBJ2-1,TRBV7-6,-,CASSTTAGGIYNEQFF,TGTGCCAGCAGTACCACGGCTGGGGGGATCTACAATGAGCAGTTCTTC
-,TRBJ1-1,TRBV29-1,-,CSVALSNTEAFF,TGCAGCGTGGCCCTCTCGAACACTGAAGCTTTCTTT
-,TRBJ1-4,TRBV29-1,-,CSVGGLGGAANEKLFF,TGCAGCGTTGGTGGTTTGGGAGGCGCGGCTAATGAAAAACTGTTTTTT
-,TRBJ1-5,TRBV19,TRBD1,CASSISGQGNQPQHF,TGTGCCAGTAGTATTTCGGGACAGGGGAATCAGCCCCAGCATTTT
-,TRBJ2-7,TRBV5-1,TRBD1,CASSTTGGREQYF,TGCGCCAGCAGCACAACAGGGGGCCGGGAGCAGTACTTC
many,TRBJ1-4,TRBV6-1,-,CASDNPVTNEKLFF,TGTGCCAGCGACAATCCGGTAACTAATGAAAAACTGTTTTTT
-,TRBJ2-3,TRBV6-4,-,CASSDSAGSTDTQYF,TGTGCCAGCAGTGACTCAGCAGGAAGCACAGATACGCAGTATTTT
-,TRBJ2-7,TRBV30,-,CAWRTLREPYEQYF,TGTGCCTGGAGAACCCTCCGGGAGCCCTACGAGCAGTACTTC
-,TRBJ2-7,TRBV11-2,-,CASSIFFSYEQYF,TGTGCCAGCAGCATATTCTTCTCCTACGAGCAGTACTTC
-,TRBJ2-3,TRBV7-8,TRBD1,CASSLVQGARDTQYF,TGTGCCAGCAGCCTAGTACAGGGGGCGAGGGATACGCAGTATTTT
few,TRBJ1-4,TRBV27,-,CASSPRLARNEKLFF,TGTGCCAGCAGTCCGAGGTTAGCTCGGAATGAAAAACTGTTTTTT
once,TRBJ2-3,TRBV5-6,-,CASSIASGGYTDTQYF,TGTGCCAGCAGCATAGCTAGTGGCGGATACACAGATACGCAGTATTTT
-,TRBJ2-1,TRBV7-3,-,CASSLYPGRYNEQFF,TGTGCCAGCAGCTTATATCCAGGGAGGTACAATGAGCAGTTCTTC
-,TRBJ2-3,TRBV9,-,CASSVEVGGVTDTQYF,TGTGCCAGCAGCGTAGAGGTGGGCGGGGTCACAGATACGCAGTATTTT
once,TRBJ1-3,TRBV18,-,CASSPQPVSSGNTIYF,TGTGCCAGCTCACCACAACCGGTGAGCTCTGGAAACACCATATATTTT
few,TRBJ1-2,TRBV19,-,CASRSPEEMGYTF,TGTGCCAGTAGATCCCCGGAGGAAATGGGCTACACCTTC
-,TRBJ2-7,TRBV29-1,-,CSVIDSDLEQYF,TGCAGCGTTATCGACAGCGATCTCGAGCAGTACTTC
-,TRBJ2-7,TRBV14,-,CASSQGTYYEQYF,TGTGCCAGCAGCCAAGGGACATATTACGAGCAGTACTTC
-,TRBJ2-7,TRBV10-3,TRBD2,CAISVGGLAGTYEQYF,TGTGCCATCAGTGTTGGGGGACTAGCGGGAACCTACGAGCAGTACTTC
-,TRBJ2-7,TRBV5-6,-,CASSFGGTPYEQYF,TGTGCCAGCAGCTTCGGCGGGACCCCCTACGAGCAGTACTTC
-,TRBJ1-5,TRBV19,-,CASSIYRDQPQHF,TGTGCCAGTAGTATTTACAGAGATCAGCCCCAGCATTTT
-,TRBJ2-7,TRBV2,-,CASSEGQSTVYEQYF,TGTGCCAGCAGTGAAGGACAGTCCACGGTCTACGAGCAGTACTTC
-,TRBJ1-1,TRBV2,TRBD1,CASSDGTELKAFF,TGTGCCAGCAGTGACGGGACAGAGCTCAAAGCTTTCTTT
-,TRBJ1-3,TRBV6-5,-,CASPPVPKPGNTIYF,TGTGCCAGCCCCCCCGTACCCAAGCCCGGAAACACCATATATTTT
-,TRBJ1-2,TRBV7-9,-,CASSPSSGRDYGYTF,TGTGCCAGCAGCCCCTCCAGCGGGCGGGACTATGGCTACACCTTC
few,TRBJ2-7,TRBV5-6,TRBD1,CASSLGQGAHYEQYF,TGTGCCAGCAGCTTGGGACAGGGGGCCCACTACGAGCAGTACTTC
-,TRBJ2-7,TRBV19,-,CASSMASGSEQYF,TGTGCCAGTAGTATGGCCTCGGGGAGCGAGCAGTACTTC
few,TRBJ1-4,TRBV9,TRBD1,CASSAYGTGGDEKLFF,TGTGCCAGCAGCGCTTACGGGACAGGGGGCGATGAAAAACTGTTTTTT
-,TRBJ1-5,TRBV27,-,CASSLAGNQPQHF,TGTGCCAGCAGTTTAGCGGGCAATCAGCCCCAGCATTTT
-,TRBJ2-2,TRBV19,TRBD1,CASKFGTGVFGELFF,TGTGCCAGTAAATTTGGGACAGGGGTATTCGGGGAGCTGTTTTTT
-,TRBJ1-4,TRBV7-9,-,CASSLGIATNEKLFF,TGTGCCAGCAGCTTAGGTATTGCAACTAATGAAAAACTGTTTTTT
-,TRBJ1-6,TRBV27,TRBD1,CASRPGQNSPLHF,TGTGCCAGCAGGCCGGGACAGAATTCACCCCTCCACTTT
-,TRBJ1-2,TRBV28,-,CASRTPGEQGYTF,TGTGCCAGCAGGACTCCAGGGGAACAGGGCTACACCTTC
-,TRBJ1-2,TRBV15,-,CATSRDLAGVPNYGYTF,TGTGCCACCAGCAGAGACCTGGCCGGGGTCCCTAACTATGGCTACACCTTC
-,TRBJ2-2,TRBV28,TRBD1,CASSSLGTGVTINTGELFF,TGTGCCAGCAGTTCCCTAGGGACAGGGGTTACGATTAACACCGGGGAGCTGTTTTTT
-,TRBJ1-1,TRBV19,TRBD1,CASKTGPAEAFF,TGTGCCAGCAAGACAGGGCCGGCTGAAGCTTTCTTT
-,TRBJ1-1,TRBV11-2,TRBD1,CASSTDRRSHAEAFF,TGTGCCAGCAGCACGGACAGGAGAAGTCACGCTGAAGCTTTCTTT
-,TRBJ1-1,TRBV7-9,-,CASSLGHGTEAFF,TGTGCCAGCAGCTTGGGACATGGCACTGAAGCTTTCTTT
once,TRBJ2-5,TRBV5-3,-,CARSLDPTGTQYF,TGTGCCAGAAGCTTGGACCCCACGGGGACCCAGTACTTC
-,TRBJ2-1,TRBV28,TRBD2,CASRGGYNEQFF,TGTGCCAGCAGGGGGGGGTACAATGAGCAGTTCTTC
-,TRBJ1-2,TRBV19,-,CASSLASVGYGYTF,TGTGCCAGTAGCTTAGCGTCTGTGGGCTATGGCTACACCTTC
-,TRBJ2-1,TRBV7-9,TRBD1,CASSSDREIVEQFF,TGTGCCAGCAGTTCGGACAGGGAAATAGTTGAGCAGTTCTTC